A selection of T cell receptor beta chains follows, all from one sample in a study of T cell changes during pregnancy in multiple sclerosis. This table comes from immunoSEQ multiplex PCR, and its TCRdb copy is limited to in-frame clones, with some not included. The sample carries approximately 46,000 clones, 85% to 90% recorded once. The sample consisted of peripheral blood, taken after pregnancy. The receptor source for this set is a female donor in good health, enrolled as a control in a pregnancy study. The CDR3 runs from the conserved cysteine through the conserved F or W. The D gene is left open where the match is weak. Only part of the rows carry a size: once, few, many, or a class if the clone is expanded.

v_call	d_call	j_call	clone_size	cdr3_aa	cdr3_nt
TRBV6-7	.	TRBJ2-7	.	CASSYLGAGGQTYEQYF	TGTGCCAGCAGTTACTTAGGTGCGGGCGGGCAGACCTACGAGCAGTACTTC
TRBV28	.	TRBJ2-2	.	CATDPQGRTGELFF	TGTGCCACCGACCCCCAGGGAAGGACCGGGGAGCTGTTTTTT
TRBV7-2	TRBD1	TRBJ1-2	once	CASSPPGQGISGYTF	TGTGCCAGCAGCCCACCGGGACAGGGGATCAGTGGCTACACCTTC
TRBV5-8	TRBD2	TRBJ2-5	.	CASSLQLAGVQETQYF	TGTGCCAGCAGCTTGCAACTAGCGGGGGTCCAAGAGACCCAGTACTTC
TRBV6-5	TRBD1	TRBJ1-2	.	CASSDRDYGYTF	TGTGCCAGCAGCGACAGGGACTATGGCTACACCTTC
TRBV9	.	TRBJ1-4	.	CASSTTGLNEKLFF	TGTGCCAGCAGCACAACAGGTCTTAATGAAAAACTGTTTTTT
TRBV5-6	.	TRBJ1-4	.	CASSLNREEKLFF	TGTGCCAGCAGCTTGAACAGGGAGGAAAAACTGTTTTTT
TRBV5-6	.	TRBJ2-3	.	CASSLTLAGGTDTQYF	TGTGCCAGCAGCTTGACATTGGCTGGGGGGACAGATACGCAGTATTTT
TRBV7-8	.	TRBJ2-2	.	CASSLATVPGELFF	TGTGCCAGCAGCTTGGCGACAGTGCCCGGGGAGCTGTTTTTT
TRBV19	TRBD1	TRBJ1-2	.	CASSPLTGGMGNYGYTF	TGTGCCAGTAGTCCTCTGACAGGGGGCATGGGTAACTATGGCTACACCTTC
TRBV5-6	TRBD1	TRBJ1-2	few	CASSPGQGYGYTF	TGTGCCAGCAGCCCGGGACAGGGGTATGGCTACACCTTC
TRBV7-2	.	TRBJ2-2	.	CASTPRTNTGELFF	TGTGCCAGCACCCCGAGGACAAACACCGGGGAGCTGTTTTTT
TRBV7-3	TRBD2	TRBJ2-1	.	CASSSLGSGGNNEQFF	TGTGCCAGCAGCTCCCTGGGGAGCGGGGGCAACAATGAGCAGTTCTTC
TRBV28	TRBD2	TRBJ2-1	.	CASAIAGGEEFF	TGTGCCAGCGCGATAGCGGGGGGAGAGGAGTTCTTC
TRBV5-4	TRBD1	TRBJ1-1	.	CASSGDRGPGTEAFF	TGTGCCAGCAGCGGGGACAGGGGGCCAGGGACTGAAGCTTTCTTT
TRBV4-3	TRBD2	TRBJ2-4	.	CASSQELRGGAKNIQYF	TGCGCCAGCAGCCAAGAACTGCGGGGGGGCGCCAAAAACATTCAGTACTTC
TRBV5-3	.	TRBJ2-5	.	CARSPQRPPETQYF	TGTGCCAGAAGCCCACAGCGGCCCCCGGAGACCCAGTACTTC
TRBV11-2	.	TRBJ2-1	.	CASSSYQGHRQYNEQFF	TGTGCCAGCAGCTCTTACCAAGGACACCGACAGTACAATGAGCAGTTCTTC
TRBV10-3	.	TRBJ1-2	.	CAIRQGMEDGYTF	TGTGCCATCAGACAGGGTATGGAGGATGGCTACACCTTC
TRBV25-1	.	TRBJ2-3	once	CASSEASFRTDTQYF	TGTGCCAGCAGTGAGGCTAGCTTTCGCACAGATACGCAGTATTTT
TRBV29-1	TRBD1	TRBJ1-2	.	CSARQGDYGYTF	TGCAGCGCGCGACAGGGCGACTATGGCTACACCTTC
TRBV6-1	.	TRBJ1-1	.	CASIRGAGSTEAFF	TGTGCCAGCATCCGGGGGGCAGGGTCAACTGAAGCTTTCTTT
TRBV7-2	TRBD2	TRBJ2-5	.	CASSLAASGAFQETQYF	TGTGCCAGCAGCTTAGCGGCTAGCGGGGCCTTCCAAGAGACCCAGTACTTC
TRBV14	TRBD1	TRBJ2-3	once	CASSQGDRVPDTQYF	TGTGCCAGCAGCCAAGGTGACAGGGTCCCAGATACGCAGTATTTT
TRBV7-8	.	TRBJ1-1	.	CASSFDVAGSNTEAFF	TGTGCCAGCAGCTTCGACGTGGCAGGGTCGAACACTGAAGCTTTCTTT
TRBV5-1	TRBD2	TRBJ2-7	few	CASSSLAGGSYEQYF	TGCGCCAGCAGCTCACTAGCGGGGGGCTCCTACGAGCAGTACTTC
TRBV5-6	.	TRBJ1-1	.	CASSHSGQGKTEAFF	TGTGCCAGCAGTCACTCAGGTCAGGGGAAAACTGAAGCTTTCTTT
TRBV2	.	TRBJ1-5	.	CASSLTDTGNQPQHF	TGTGCCAGCAGTCTAACCGACACAGGCAATCAGCCCCAGCATTTT
TRBV10-3	TRBD1	TRBJ1-2	.	CAISERGGQGNYGYTF	TGTGCCATCAGTGAGAGGGGGGGACAGGGTAACTATGGCTACACCTTC
TRBV29-1	.	TRBJ2-2	few	CSVSETNTGELFF	TGCAGCGTTAGCGAAACGAACACCGGGGAGCTGTTTTTT